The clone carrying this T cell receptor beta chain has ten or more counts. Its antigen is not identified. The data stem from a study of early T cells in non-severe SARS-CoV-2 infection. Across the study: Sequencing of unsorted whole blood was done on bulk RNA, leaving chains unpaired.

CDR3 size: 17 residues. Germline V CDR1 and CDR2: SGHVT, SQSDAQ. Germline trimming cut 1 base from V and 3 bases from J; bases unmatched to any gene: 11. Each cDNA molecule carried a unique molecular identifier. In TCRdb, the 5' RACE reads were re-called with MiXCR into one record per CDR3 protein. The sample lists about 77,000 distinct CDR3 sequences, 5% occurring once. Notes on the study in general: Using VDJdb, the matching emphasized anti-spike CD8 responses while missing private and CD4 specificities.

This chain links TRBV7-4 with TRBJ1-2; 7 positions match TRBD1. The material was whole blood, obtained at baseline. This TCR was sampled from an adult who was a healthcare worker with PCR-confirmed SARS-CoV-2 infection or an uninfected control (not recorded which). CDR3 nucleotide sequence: TGTGCCAGCAGCTTAGTCCGCCAAACCGACAGGGACTATGGCTACACCTTC. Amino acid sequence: CASSLVRQTDRDYGYTF.